A single sample is the source of the 4 T cell receptor beta chains below, sequenced in a study of CD8 T cells in ankylosing spondylitis. TCRdb analysed the 5' RACE reads with MiXCR anew, one entry per CDR3 protein. Among about 69,000 distinct CDR3 sequences, roughly 5% were seen once, and the ten largest hold around 2.2%. The sample comprised blood, either unsorted or a sorted T cell fraction (not recorded which). The receptor source for this set is a male donor with ankylosing spondylitis or in good health (not recorded which).

This clonotype was observed at least ten times. This chain joins TRBV2 and TRBJ2-2; 10 nucleotides line up with TRBD2. Germline V lookup: CDR1 SNHLY, CDR2 FYNNEI. CDR3 length: 15 residues. After removal of 4 bases from V and 7 bases from J, the junction contained 6 bases not matched to a gene. The DNA for the CDR3 is TGTGCCAGCAGTGCCAGCGGGGGGGCCTTCGGGGAGCTGTTTTTT. Translated: CASSASGGAFGELFF. The full variable domain, in which reference TRBV2 and TRBJ2-2 provide the parts outside the CDR3, is EPEVTQTPSHQVTQMGQEVILRCVPISNHLYFYWYRQILGQKVEFLVSFYNNEISEKSEIFDDQFSVERPDGSNFTLKIRSTKLEDSAMYFCASSASGGAFGELFFGEGSRLTVL.

This clonotype occurred many times. The rearrangement uses TRBV6-4 and TRBJ2-3, with TRBD2 matching 10 bases. After removal of 6 bases from V and 1 base from J, the junction contained 22 bases not matched to a gene. Germline V gives CDR1 MRHNA, CDR2 SNTAGT. The CDR3 length is 21 residues. CDR3 in amino acids: CASRRYTGSRASGGGTDTQYF. The CDR3 nucleotides read TGTGCCAGCAGACGGTACACTGGGAGCAGGGCTAGCGGGGGCGGCACAGATACGCAGTATTTT.

This clonotype was counted many times. As DNA, the CDR3 is TGCAGTGCTAGAGATTTGTTAGTGGGGTCAAATGAGCAGTTCTTC. It translates to CSARDLLVGSNEQFF. The chain has TRBV20-1 and TRBJ2-1; D not certain. Germline CDR1 and CDR2: DFQATT and SNEGSKA (reference sequence). This CDR3 comprises 15 residues. Trimming removed 0 bases at V and 7 bases at J, with 16 bases between.

This clonotype has ten or more counts. The chain employs TRBV7-9 and TRBJ2-2; 7 positions match TRBD2. J was trimmed by 2 bases and V by 0 bases; bases with no gene match: 3. Per the germline V gene, CDR1 is SEHNR and CDR2 is FQNEAQ (reference sequence). The CDR3 totals 16 residues. The CDR3 is CASSLAGTTNTGELFF. DNA for the CDR3: TGTGCCAGCAGCTTAGCCGGGACTACCAACACCGGGGAGCTGTTTTTT.